Following are 21 T cell receptor beta chains from one sample sequenced in a study of patients and donors after allogeneic stem cell transplantation. A single record per CDR3 protein comes from TCRdb applying MiXCR to the RT-PCR reads. This repertoire shows about 960,000 distinct CDR3 sequences, roughly 18% found once; its top ten account for 5% to 6.5%. The sample was blood, either unsorted or a sorted T cell fraction (not recorded which). These receptors came from a human donor who was either an allogeneic HSCT recipient or a stem cell or donor lymphocyte infusion donor (not recorded which). It is not recorded whose cells these are; they may come from a transplant donor.

V is TRBV20-1 and J is TRBJ2-7, with 7 positions matching TRBD1. The length of the CDR3 is 12 residues. Germline V gives CDR1 DFQATT, CDR2 SNEGSKA (reference sequence). Trimming cost V 6 bases and J 4 bases; bases outside gene matches: 6. The CDR3 bases are TGCAGTGCGCCGGGACAGAGGTACGAGCAGTACTTC. This sequence encodes CSAPGQRYEQYF.

The V gene is TRBV5-5, the J gene TRBJ1-5; possible D gene TRBD1, 6 bases. Germline loops: CDR1 SGHKS, CDR2 YYEKEE (reference sequence). V shed 4 bases and J shed 5 bases, with 16 bases lying between them. This CDR3 contains 15 residues. CDR3 protein: CASSRTWGADQPQHF. CDR3 in DNA: TGTGCCAGCAGCCGGACCTGGGGGGCGGATCAGCCCCAGCATTTT.

This sequence joins TRBV5-1 and TRBJ1-1, with D perhaps matching TRBD1 (5 bases). This CDR3 contains 15 residues. Trimming shortened V by 3 bases and J by 10 bases, and 22 bases separated the two germline ends. The germline gives CDR1 SGHRS, CDR2 YFSETQ. Here the CDR3 reads CASSSITGLILGAFF. As DNA, the CDR3 is TGCGCCAGCAGCTCCATTACAGGCCTCATCTTGGGAGCTTTCTTT.

This clonotype was detected only a few times. The rearrangement uses TRBV7-8 and TRBJ2-7; a weak D match, TRBD1 (7 bases). The CDR3 loop spans 14 amino acids. Germline loops: CDR1 SGHVS, CDR2 FQNEAQ. The V end was cut by 5 bases, the J end by 4 bases, with 15 bases between. The CDR3 reads CASSLRGTAYEQYF. In nucleotides, the CDR3 is TGTGCCAGCAGCCTACGCGGGACAGCTTACGAGCAGTACTTC. The full variable domain, in which reference TRBV7-8 and TRBJ2-7 provide the parts outside the CDR3, is GAGVSQSPRYKVAKRGQDVALRCDPISGHVSLFWYQQALGQGPEFLTYFQNEAQLDKSGLPSDRFFAERPEGSVSTLKIQRTQQEDSAVYLCASSLRGTAYEQYFGPGTRLTVT.

This clonotype was detected a few times. The chain joins TRBV5-1 to TRBJ2-1; D possibly corresponds to TRBD2 (6 bases). CDR3 length equals 18 residues. The V end lost 4 bases, the J end lost 5 bases, and 25 bases lay between the germline ends. Per the germline V gene, CDR1 is SGHRS and CDR2 is YFSETQ. CDR3 nucleotide sequence: TGCGCCAGCAGCGGCGGCCCGGGAGTTTTGTTCGGCGACAATGAGCAGTTCTTC. The encoded protein is CASSGGPGVLFGDNEQFF.

The chain is built from TRBV12-3 or TRBV12-4 and TRBJ2-1; 10 bases fit TRBD2. The CDR3 runs 16 residues. V lost 1 base and J lost 2; bases outside the gene matches: 2. DNA for the CDR3: TGTGCCAGCAGTTTAGGGAGCGGGAGGGCCTACAATGAGCAGTTCTTC. It yields the protein CASSLGSGRAYNEQFF.

V is TRBV20-1 and J is TRBJ2-5; TRBD2 agrees at 14 bases. The CDR3 runs 14 residues. Germline CDR1 and CDR2: DFQATT and SNEGSKA (reference sequence). V lost 5 bases and J lost 4; bases outside the gene matches: 3. The CDR3 loop is CSAVGTSGGETQYF. The CDR3 DNA follows: TGCAGTGCTGTTGGGACTAGCGGGGGAGAGACCCAGTACTTC.

V gene TRBV29-1 combines with J gene TRBJ1-2; D might be TRBD1 (5 bases). The CDR3 totals 14 residues. The germline V gene encodes CDR1 SQVTM and CDR2 ANQGSEA. V lost 6 bases and J 7 bases, leaving 21 bases between the germline ends. Here the CDR3 DNA reads TGCAGCGTGCAGAACACAGGAGGCTTAGGTGGCTACACCTTC. Translating it yields CSVQNTGGLGGYTF. The full variable domain, in which reference TRBV29-1 and TRBJ1-2 provide the parts outside the CDR3, is SAVISQKPSRDICQRGTSLTIQCQVDSQVTMMFWYRQQPGQSLTLIATANQGSEATYESGFVIDKFPISRPNLTFSTLTVSNMSPEDSSIYLCSVQNTGGLGGYTFGSGTRLTVV.

This sequence joins TRBV5-1 and TRBJ1-5; TRBD1 agrees at 8 bases. V was clipped by 7 bases and J by 3 bases; unmatched bases: 9. Looked up from germline, CDR1 is SGHRS and CDR2 is YFSETQ. This CDR3 is built from 15 residues. As DNA, the CDR3 is TGCGCCAGCTCTTCCGGGACAGGTATCAATCAGCCCCAGCATTTT. Its translation: CASSSGTGINQPQHF. Full variable domain (outside the CDR3, taken from reference TRBV5-1 and TRBJ1-5): KAGVTQTPRYLIKTRGQQVTLSCSPISGHRSVSWYQQTPGQGLQFLFEYFSETQRNKGNFPGRFSGRQFSNSRSEMNVSTLELGDSALYLCASSSGTGINQPQHFGDGTRLSIL.

The table lists this clonotype with a few counts. DNA of the CDR3: TGCAGTGCCGACGACCAGCGGGTGTACAATGAGCAGTTCTTC. Translating gives CSADDQRVYNEQFF. This rearrangement joins TRBV20-1 to TRBJ2-1; the D gene is possibly TRBD2 (6 bases). Trimming took off 6 bases at V and 4 bases at J, with 16 bases between the two ends. The V gene's germline CDR1 is DFQATT and CDR2 SNEGSKA (reference sequence). This CDR3 has 14 amino acids.

The V and J genes are TRBV6-1 and TRBJ1-3, with D perhaps matching TRBD1 (5 bases). Germline V lookup: CDR1 MNHNS, CDR2 SASEGT. Trimming cost V 5 bases and J 5 bases, with 13 bases left between them. The length of the CDR3 is 14 residues. The CDR3 here is CASSNPGARNTIYF. The CDR3, as DNA: TGTGCCAGCAGTAACCCCGGGGCTAGAAACACCATATATTTT.

In its sample, this clonotype was seen a few times. CDR3 sequence (DNA): TGCGCCAGCAGCTTGGTAGGCCGTTTAGAATCTGGGGCCAACGTCCTGACTTTC. It specifies CASSLVGRLESGANVLTF. The V gene is TRBV5-1, the J gene TRBJ2-6; D is uncertain. This CDR3 spans 18 amino acids. Trimming took 0 bases from V and 1 from J, leaving 14 bases between them. Germline CDR1 and CDR2: SGHRS and YFSETQ. The complete variable domain, with remaining parts taken from reference TRBV5-1 and TRBJ2-6, reads KAGVTQTPRYLIKTRGQQVTLSCSPISGHRSVSWYQQTPGQGLQFLFEYFSETQRNKGNFPGRFSGRQFSNSRSEMNVSTLELGDSALYLCASSLVGRLESGANVLTFGAGSRLTVL.

The rearrangement joins TRBV5-6 to TRBJ1-4; no firm D call. Germline V gene data show CDR1 as SGHDT and CDR2 as YYEEEE. The germline V and J ends were trimmed by 0 bases and 6 bases, with 12 bases remaining between them. The CDR3 contains 15 residues. The CDR3 region has the DNA TGTGCCAGCAGCTTGGCCATCTCAGGCGATGAAAAACTGTTTTTT. Residues: CASSLAISGDEKLFF.

The sample holds a few counts of this clonotype. The rearrangement links TRBV11-2 to TRBJ2-7, with TRBD1 matching over 8 bases. Looked up from germline, CDR1 is SGHAT and CDR2 is FQNNGV. This CDR3 spans 15 amino acids. V was pared by 5 bases and J by 5 bases, with 11 bases of the junction left unmatched. The chain's CDR3 is CASSPGGAGGNEQYF. The CDR3 nucleotides read TGTGCCAGCAGCCCAGGCGGGGCAGGGGGCAACGAGCAGTACTTC. Full variable domain (rest looked up from reference TRBV11-2 and TRBJ2-7): EAGVAQSPRYKIIEKRQSVAFWCNPISGHATLYWYQQILGQGPKLLIQFQNNGVVDDSQLPKDRFSAERLKGVDSTLKIQPAKLEDSAVYLCASSPGGAGGNEQYFGPGTRLTVT.

This clonotype turned up a few times. The chain recombines TRBV4-1 with TRBJ2-7; D not certain. V shed 0 bases and J shed 2 bases, with 11 bases lying between them. CDR1 is MGHRA, CDR2 YSYEKL, per germline. The length of the CDR3 is 15 residues. The CDR3 protein is CASSQEETAPYEQYF. The CDR3 region has the DNA TGCGCCAGCAGCCAAGAGGAGACGGCGCCCTACGAGCAGTACTTC.

The chain couples TRBV7-2 to TRBJ1-1; D is ambiguous. Trimming removed 1 base at V and 5 bases at J, with 8 bases between. The germline V gene has CDR1 SGHTA and CDR2 FQGNSA. The CDR3 extends over 13 amino acids. CDR3 sequence (DNA): TGTGCCAGCAGCTTAGAAGGGCCTACTGAAGCTTTCTTT. It codes for CASSLEGPTEAFF.

The chain carries TRBV7-8 and TRBJ1-2; TRBD1 might be the D (6 bases). Germline CDR1 is SGHVS and CDR2 is FQNEAQ. The V gene lost 2 bases and the J gene lost 5 bases, with 15 bases spanning the gap. The CDR3 runs 15 residues. The CDR3 region is CASSLSGVPGYGYTF. CDR3 nucleotide sequence: TGTGCCAGCAGCTTATCAGGGGTCCCAGGGTATGGCTACACCTTC.

This rearrangement joins TRBV9 to TRBJ1-6, with D possibly being TRBD1 (5 bases). The CDR3 spans 16 residues. Between the trimmed V and J ends, which lost 1 base and 7 bases, there was a span of 15 bases. The V gene's germline CDR1 is SGDLS and CDR2 YYNGEE. CDR3 nucleotides: TGTGCCAGCAGCGTATCAGTTTCGGGGCCAAATTCACCCCTCCACTTT. Its translation: CASSVSVSGPNSPLHF.

The chain links TRBV5-1 to TRBJ2-5; D is possibly TRBD2 (5 bases). Between the trimmed V and J ends, which lost 8 bases and 9 bases, there was a span of 14 bases. The length of the CDR3 is 11 residues. The germline V gene has CDR1 SGHRS and CDR2 YFSETQ. CDR3 residues: CASPSTEAQYF. The CDR3 bases are TGCGCCAGTCCTTCCACGGAGGCCCAGTACTTC.

A few counts support this clonotype. The rearrangement uses TRBV9 and TRBJ1-4; D is unresolved. The length of the CDR3 is 16 residues. The germline V and J ends were trimmed by 2 bases and 0 bases, with 11 bases remaining between them. CDR1 SGDLS and CDR2 YYNGEE come from the germline V gene. The CDR3 loop reads CASSVGPRATNEKLFF. CDR3 sequence (DNA): TGTGCCAGCAGCGTTGGGCCGAGGGCAACTAATGAAAAACTGTTTTTT.

This clonotype was seen more than once but under ten times. The CDR3 is CSAREVGSKRRTGELFF. For the CDR3, the DNA is TGCAGTGCTAGAGAGGTTGGGAGCAAAAGGAGGACCGGGGAGCTGTTTTTT. This chain links TRBV20-1 with TRBJ2-2, with a weak D call TRBD2 (5 bases). Germline CDR1 DFQATT, CDR2 SNEGSKA (reference sequence). This CDR3 region has 17 residues. V was shortened by 0 bases and J by 5 bases, with 19 bases between the two germline ends.